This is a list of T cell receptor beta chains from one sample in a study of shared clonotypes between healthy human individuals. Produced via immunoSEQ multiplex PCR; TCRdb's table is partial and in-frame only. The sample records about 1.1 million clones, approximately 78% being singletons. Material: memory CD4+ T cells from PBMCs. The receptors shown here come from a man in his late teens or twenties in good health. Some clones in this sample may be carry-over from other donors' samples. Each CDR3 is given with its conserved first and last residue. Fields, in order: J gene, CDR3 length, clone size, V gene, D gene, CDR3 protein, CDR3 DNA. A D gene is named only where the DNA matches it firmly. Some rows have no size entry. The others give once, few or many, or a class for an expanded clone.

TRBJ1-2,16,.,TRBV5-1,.,CASRPLSEGTSYGYTF,TGCGCCAGCAGACCCCTGTCCGAGGGAACTAGCTATGGCTACACCTTC
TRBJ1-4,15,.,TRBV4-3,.,CASSQEWGLNEKLFF,TGCGCCAGCAGCCAAGAATGGGGACTTAATGAAAAACTGTTTTTT
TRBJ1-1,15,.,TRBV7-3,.,CASSLTREGITEAFF,TGTGCCAGCAGCTTAACAAGGGAGGGGATCACTGAAGCTTTCTTT
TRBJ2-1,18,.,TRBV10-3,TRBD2,CAISDLPSGGKNYNEQFF,TGTGCCATCAGTGACCTACCTAGCGGAGGTAAGAACTACAATGAGCAGTTCTTC
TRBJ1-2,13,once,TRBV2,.,CASSVGGSWGYTF,TGTGCCAGCAGTGTAGGGGGATCGTGGGGCTACACCTTC
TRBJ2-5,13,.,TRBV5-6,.,CASSLDDQETQYF,TGTGCCAGCAGCCTGGACGACCAAGAGACCCAGTACTTC
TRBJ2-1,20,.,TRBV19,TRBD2,CASTRVRGLAGGLSYNEQFF,TGTGCCAGTACGAGAGTCCGGGGTTTAGCGGGAGGTCTCTCCTACAATGAGCAGTTCTTC
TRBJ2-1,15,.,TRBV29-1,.,CSVPGLLGSYNEQFF,TGCAGCGTCCCGGGACTTTTGGGCTCCTACAATGAGCAGTTCTTC
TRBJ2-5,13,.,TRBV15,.,CATSRDLGETQYF,TGTGCCACCAGCAGAGATTTGGGAGAGACCCAGTACTTC
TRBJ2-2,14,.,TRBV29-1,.,CSVGRDANTGELFF,TGCAGCGTAGGACGGGACGCGAACACCGGGGAGCTGTTTTTT
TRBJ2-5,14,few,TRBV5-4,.,CASRERGRGETQYF,TGTGCCAGCAGGGAACGCGGCCGTGGGGAGACCCAGTACTTC
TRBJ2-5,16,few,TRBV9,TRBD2,CASSDGTSGSAETQYF,TGTGCCAGCAGCGACGGGACTAGCGGGAGCGCAGAGACCCAGTACTTC
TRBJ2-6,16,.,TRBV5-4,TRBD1,CASSLQGVVGANVLTF,TGTGCCAGCAGCTTACAGGGGGTGGTTGGGGCCAACGTCCTGACTTTC
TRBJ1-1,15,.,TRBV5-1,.,CASSSGRGANTEAFF,TGCGCCAGCAGCTCGGGGCGGGGGGCAAACACTGAAGCTTTCTTT
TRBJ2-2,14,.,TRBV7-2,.,CASSSTFYTGELFF,TGTGCCAGCAGCTCGACATTCTACACCGGGGAGCTGTTTTTT
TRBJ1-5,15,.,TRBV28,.,CASSLYTPWNQPQHF,TGTGCCAGCAGTTTGTATACCCCGTGGAATCAGCCCCAGCATTTT
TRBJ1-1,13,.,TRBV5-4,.,CASSREQGGEAFF,TGTGCCAGCAGCAGGGAACAGGGTGGTGAAGCTTTCTTT
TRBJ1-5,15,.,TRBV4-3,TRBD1,CASSRDRVGNQPQHF,TGCGCCAGCAGCCGCGACAGGGTGGGCAATCAGCCCCAGCATTTT
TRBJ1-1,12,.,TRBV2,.,CASGDEGSEAFF,TGTGCCAGCGGGGACGAAGGGAGTGAAGCTTTCTTT
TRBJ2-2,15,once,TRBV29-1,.,CSAKPGPGNTGELFF,TGCAGCGCTAAACCGGGCCCGGGGAACACCGGGGAGCTGTTTTTT
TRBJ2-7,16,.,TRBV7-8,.,CASSISTYRDPYEQYF,TGTGCCAGCAGCATATCGACCTACAGGGACCCCTACGAGCAGTACTTC
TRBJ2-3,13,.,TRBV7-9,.,CASSSTERSSQYF,TGTGCCAGCAGCTCCACCGAGCGGAGTTCGCAGTATTTT
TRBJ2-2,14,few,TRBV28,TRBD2,CASCGLAEGGELFF,TGTGCCAGCTGTGGACTAGCGGAAGGAGGGGAGCTGTTTTTT
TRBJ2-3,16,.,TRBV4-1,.,CASSQETGQSTDTQYF,TGCGCCAGCAGCCAAGAAACAGGGCAAAGCACAGATACGCAGTATTTT
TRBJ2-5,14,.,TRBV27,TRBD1,CASSWGTGWETQYF,TGTGCCAGCAGTTGGGGGACAGGGTGGGAGACCCAGTACTTC
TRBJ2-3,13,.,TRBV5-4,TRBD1,CASSLAGGVTQYF,TGTGCCAGCAGCTTGGCAGGGGGCGTTACGCAGTATTTT
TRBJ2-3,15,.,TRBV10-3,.,CAISERMGAARTQYF,TGTGCCATCAGTGAGCGAATGGGGGCAGCGCGTACGCAGTATTTT
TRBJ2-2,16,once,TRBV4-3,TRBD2,CASSQVSGRAGGELFF,TGCGCCAGCAGCCAAGTTAGCGGGAGGGCCGGCGGGGAGCTGTTTTTT
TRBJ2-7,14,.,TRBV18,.,CASSPPRNRDEQYF,TGTGCCAGCTCACCACCACGTAACAGGGACGAGCAGTACTTC
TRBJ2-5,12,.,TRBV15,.,CATSPGLETQYF,TGTGCCACCAGTCCAGGGTTGGAGACCCAGTACTTC
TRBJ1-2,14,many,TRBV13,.,CASSSIDSNYGYTF,TGTGCCAGCAGCTCGATCGACAGTAACTATGGCTACACCTTC
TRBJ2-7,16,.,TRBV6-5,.,CASSYSKGDASYEQYF,TGTGCCAGCAGTTACTCGAAAGGGGATGCCAGCTACGAGCAGTACTTC
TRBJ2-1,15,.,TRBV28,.,CASSTRDIGSTAQFF,TGTGCCAGCAGTACCCGGGACATTGGTTCGACGGCGCAGTTCTTC
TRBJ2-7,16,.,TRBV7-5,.,CVRSLVELADRHEQYF,TGTGTCAGAAGCTTAGTGGAGCTAGCGGATAGACACGAGCAGTACTTC
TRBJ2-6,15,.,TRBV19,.,CASSPHSTGANVLTF,TGTGCCAGTAGTCCCCATAGCACTGGGGCCAACGTCCTGACTTTC
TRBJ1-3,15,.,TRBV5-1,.,CASSLKGGTGNTIYF,TGCGCCAGCAGCTTAAAAGGGGGAACTGGAAACACCATATATTTT
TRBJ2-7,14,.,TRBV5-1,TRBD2,CASRDTSGRGEQYF,TGCGCCAGCAGGGACACTAGCGGGAGGGGTGAGCAGTACTTC
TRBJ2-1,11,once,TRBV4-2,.,CASSQENEQFF,TGTGCCAGCAGCCAAGAAAATGAGCAGTTCTTC
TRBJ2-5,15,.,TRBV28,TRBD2,CASSTSGRAHRTQYF,TGTGCCAGCAGTACTAGCGGGAGGGCCCATCGGACCCAGTACTTC
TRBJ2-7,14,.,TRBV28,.,CASTRDLANHEQYF,TGTGCCAGCACCCGGGACCTCGCCAACCACGAGCAGTACTTC
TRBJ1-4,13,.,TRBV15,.,CASRGQGREKLFF,TGTGCCTCCCGGGGGCAGGGGAGAGAAAAACTGTTTTTT
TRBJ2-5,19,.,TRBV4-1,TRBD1,CASSQDKLTGARQWETQYF,TGCGCCAGCAGCCAAGATAAACTGACAGGGGCACGTCAATGGGAGACCCAGTACTTC
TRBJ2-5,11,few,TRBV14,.,CASSQEETQYF,TGTGCCAGCAGCCAAGAAGAGACCCAGTACTTC
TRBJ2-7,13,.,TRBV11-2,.,CASTPSQGTEQYF,TGTGCCAGCACCCCATCCCAGGGCACCGAGCAGTACTTC
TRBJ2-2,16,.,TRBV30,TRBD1,CAWSVRGGANTGELFF,TGTGCCTGGAGTGTAAGAGGGGGCGCGAACACCGGGGAGCTGTTTTTT
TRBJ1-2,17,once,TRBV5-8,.,CASSLGARGEANYGYTF,TGTGCCAGCAGCTTGGGGGCAAGGGGTGAGGCTAACTATGGCTACACCTTC
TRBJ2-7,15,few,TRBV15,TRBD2,CATSGGSGRGHEQYF,TGTGCCACCAGCGGGGGCTCCGGGAGGGGCCACGAGCAGTACTTC
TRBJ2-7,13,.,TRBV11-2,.,CASSSPRRWEQYF,TGTGCCAGCAGCTCTCCGAGGCGGTGGGAGCAGTACTTC